This TCR beta chain originates from a study of Graves' ophthalmopathy and Graves' hyperthyroidism. Points on this clonotype: Its antigen is still unknown. In this CDR3 the conserved last residue, phenylalanine or tryptophan, is missing, so a read error is likely. Because the CDR3's place on the DNA is in doubt, the DNA is left out and the CDR3 is given as listed by TCRdb.

Eligible hyperthyroidism cases comprised new diagnoses of under 2 months' duration in individuals aged 18 to 65. Diagnostic conclusions were grounded in clinical symptoms, serum thyroxine, TRAb, thyroid ultrasound and orbital computed tomography. RNA transcripts served as template for amplifying TCR beta CDR3 sequences. HTBI primers were used in a first-round RT-PCR, which preceded a second-round multiplex PCR. One entry per CDR3 protein results from TCRdb running MiXCR on the multiplex PCR reads. The sample consists of over a million distinct CDR3 sequences, approximately 35% of them appearing once. The germline V gene encodes CDR1 LNHDA and CDR2 SQIVND (reference sequence). The CDR3 sequence runs 11 residues, both termini included. General study points: In blood appeared most of the expanded thyroid clonotypes whose frequency exceeded 0.001.

This chain links TRBV19 with TRBJ2-5. The sequenced sample consisted of peripheral blood or thyroid tissue (not recorded which). The sequence was obtained from an adult man with Graves' hyperthyroidism. This CDR3 reads CASSPRWQPER.